This T cell receptor beta chain was retrieved from a study of radiotherapy plus CTLA-4 blockade in lung cancer. V lost 0 bases to trimming and J lost 4 bases; unmatched junction nucleotides: 3. The V gene's germline CDR1 is SGDLS and CDR2 YYNGEE. The CDR3 sequence is 14 residues long. Assay: immunoSEQ multiplex PCR; the TCRdb copy retains only in-frame clones and omits some. The table has under 110,000 clones, over 65% seen once. The TCR was taken from a human donor with non-small cell lung cancer that progressed on radiotherapy plus ipilimumab. Some clones in this sample may be carry-over from other donors' samples. V and J are TRBV9 and TRBJ2-7; 8 nucleotides match TRBD1. Sequencing used peripheral blood, obtained from a patient treated with radiotherapy plus ipilimumab. The CDR3 DNA sequence: TGTGCCAGCAGCGTAGGCAGGGGGCAGTACGAGCAGTACTTC. Protein product: CASSVGRGQYEQYF.